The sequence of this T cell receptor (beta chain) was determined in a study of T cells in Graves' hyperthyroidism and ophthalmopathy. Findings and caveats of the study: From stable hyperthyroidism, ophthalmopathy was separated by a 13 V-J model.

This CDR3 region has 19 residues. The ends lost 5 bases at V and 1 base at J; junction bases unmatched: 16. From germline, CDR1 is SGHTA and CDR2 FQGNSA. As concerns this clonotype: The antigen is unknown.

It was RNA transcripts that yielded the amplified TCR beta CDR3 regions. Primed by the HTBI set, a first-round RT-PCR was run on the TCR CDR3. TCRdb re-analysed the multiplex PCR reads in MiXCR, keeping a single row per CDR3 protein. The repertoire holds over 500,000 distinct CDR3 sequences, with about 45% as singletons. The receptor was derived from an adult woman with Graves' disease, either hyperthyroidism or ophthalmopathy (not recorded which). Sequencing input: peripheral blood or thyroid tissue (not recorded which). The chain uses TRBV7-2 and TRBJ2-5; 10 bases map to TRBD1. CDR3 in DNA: TGTGCCAGCAGCCCATCTGACAGGGGGCGTCTCTTTGGCCAAGAGACCCAGTACTTC. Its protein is CASSPSDRGRLFGQETQYF.